This TCR beta chain was captured by sequencing in a study of blood T cell repertoires in COVID-19. Study details: There were acute and convalescent COVID-19 samples, and they came from the United States, Italy and Spain. Sample material is recorded as cDNA or gDNA derived from T cells, B-cell-depleted T cells, or PBMCs.

Per the original methods: Amplification from reference gene primers served as the basis for estimated nucleated cell counts. Assay: immunoSEQ multiplex PCR; the TCRdb copy retains only in-frame clones and omits some. D and trimming were read from the DNA, whereas the V and J calls and clone size are those reported in that table. In the table there are some 35,000 clones, about four fifths of which are singletons. The CDR3 runs 14 residues. The J segment lost 2 bases and the V segment lost 2 bases, leaving 2 bases of the junction unmatched. In germline, CDR1 is SEHNR, CDR2 FQNEAQ (reference sequence).

The TCR was taken from a man aged 45-60 years with acute or convalescent COVID-19. The V call is TRBV7-9, the J call TRBJ2-5, with 7 bases lining up with TRBD1. The material sequenced was peripheral blood. The CDR3 sequence is CASSLQTGQETQYF. Written as DNA, the CDR3 is TGTGCCAGCAGCTTACAGACAGGGCAAGAGACCCAGTACTTC.